The clone carrying this T cell receptor (beta chain) was seen a handful of times. This sample stems from a study of blood T cell repertoires in COVID-19. Across the study: Acute and convalescent COVID-19 samples came from the United States, Italy and Spain. From T cells, B-cell-depleted T cells, or PBMCs came the material, which was cDNA or gDNA.

Study processing details: Reference gene primer amplification yielded estimated nucleated cell counts. Libraries were prepared by immunoSEQ multiplex PCR; TCRdb keeps only in-frame clonotypes and omits some of them. For V, J and clone size, that table is used; D and trimming come from the DNA. The sample includes roughly 56,000 clones, around 86% seen only once; the top ten take roughly a tenth. Sample: peripheral blood. The TCR sequence derives from a human donor in a cohort sampled during active COVID-19.

CDR3 protein: CASSPTSYEQYF. The CDR3 DNA reads TGTGCCAGCAGCCCCACTTCCTACGAGCAGTACTTC. The chain employs TRBV28 and TRBJ2-7; D not certain. This CDR3 is built from 12 residues. Germline lookup yields CDR1 MDHEN and CDR2 SYDVKM. Deletions cut 6 bases from V and 1 base from J, with 7 bases between. Full variable domain (missing parts from reference TRBV28 and TRBJ2-7): DVKVTQSSRYLVKRTGEKVFLECVQDMDHENMFWYRQDPGLGLRLIYFSYDVKMKEKGDIPEGYSVSREKKERFSLILESASTNQTSMYLCASSPTSYEQYFGPGTRLTVT.